The TCR beta chain described here comes from a study of blood T cell repertoires in COVID-19. Generated by immunoSEQ multiplex PCR, the TCRdb table keeps only in-frame clones and is missing some. Of about 350,000 clones in the sample, approximately 84% were seen once. With respect to this clone: The same CDR3 arises from other DNA sequences in this sample as well.

The CDR3 totals 15 residues. Looked up from germline, CDR1 is SEHNR and CDR2 is FQNEAQ (reference sequence). Trimming pared 5 bases from V and 0 bases from J, leaving 11 bases between. The genes are TRBV7-9 and TRBJ2-4; D possibly corresponds to TRBD2 (7 bases). The receptor's source is a woman aged 30 to 39 who had recovered from COVID-19. Sequenced input: PBMCs or T cells enriched from blood (not recorded which). The CDR3 DNA follows: TGTGCCAGCAGCCCGCGGGGGCTAGCCAAAAACATTCAGTACTTC. It codes for CASSPRGLAKNIQYF.